The sequence of this T cell receptor beta chain was determined in a study of blood T cell repertoires in COVID-19. As for the study in general: Nucleic acid was either cDNA or gDNA, and it came from T cells, B-cell-depleted T cells, or PBMCs.

Study processing details: Reference gene primers were amplified, and this amplification served to estimate nucleated cell counts. Some clones are missing from TCRdb's copy, which holds only in-frame ones; the method was immunoSEQ multiplex PCR. Clone size and the V and J calls come from that table; the DNA yielded D and trimming. Of around 270,000 clones detected, roughly nine tenths appear once; the ten largest clones hold 4%. V dropped 4 bases and J dropped 8 bases, with 14 bases sitting between them. Germline V lookup: CDR1 SGHTA, CDR2 FQGNSA. CDR3 size: 13 residues. Material: peripheral blood. V gene TRBV7-2 combines with J gene TRBJ1-2; D is perhaps TRBD1 (5 bases). This sequence originates from a man aged 55 to 70 who had recovered from COVID-19. The DNA of the CDR3 is TGTGCCAGCAGCTCTCACAGGCAGGAAGGCTACACCTTC. It codes for CASSSHRQEGYTF.